This TCR beta chain was observed in a study of CD8 T cells in Susac syndrome. Random hexamers were used to reverse transcribe the RNA input (about 0.5 to 1 ug). Across 54 Vbeta and 13 Jbeta, TCR beta CDR3 was amplified with immunoSEQ multiplex PCR. TCRdb recomputed calls from the immunoSEQ multiplex PCR reads with MiXCR, one row per CDR3 protein. In the table there are about 180,000 distinct CDR3 sequences, under 95% of which are singletons. Negative isolation yielded CD8+ and CD4+ T cells; FACS enriched TEMRA cells. The sample holds one count of this clonotype. The origin of this receptor is a human donor with Susac syndrome. Sequencing input: CD4+ T cells from PBMCs.

CDR3 protein: CSVETNPHRGRDEQFF. For the CDR3, the DNA is TGCAGCGTTGAAACCAATCCCCACAGGGGGCGCGATGAGCAGTTCTTC. This chain links TRBV29-1 with TRBJ2-1, with 9 bases aligning to TRBD1. The V gene's germline CDR1 is SQVTM and CDR2 ANQGSEA. The J segment lost 8 bases and the V segment lost 2 bases, leaving 13 bases of the junction unmatched. This CDR3 is built from 16 residues.